The clone carrying this TCR beta chain was observed a handful of times. Antigen specificity is unknown. Since a much larger clone is just one base distant, this may be a read error. This record belongs to a study of CD8+CD57+ T cells in acquired aplastic anemia. The wider study: Quantities of DNA derived from sorted CD4+ and CD8+ cells averaged approximately 3 ug.

V was clipped by 5 bases and J by 5 bases, with 9 bases between them. From germline, CDR1 is SNHLY and CDR2 FYNNEI. The CDR3 has 12 amino acids. Patients chosen for sequencing had CD8+CD57+ cells that had expanded, as shown by flow cytometry. At the time of blood sampling, patients had not yet received any therapy. Broader study findings: The study identified twenty-nine CD8+ CDR3 sequences shared by patients and controls. Patient and control CD8+ Simpson's diversity was not significantly different.

The TCR beta profiling, which covered VDJ combination and CDR3 sequence, was carried out using genomic DNA as the template. A single record per CDR3 protein comes from TCRdb applying MiXCR to the reads. Seen here are 200,000 or so distinct CDR3 sequences, about half observed once, and the top ten hold 15% to 20%. The specimen sequenced was sorted CD4+, CD8+, or CD8+CD57+ T cells (not recorded which) from PBMCs. The V and J genes are TRBV2 and TRBJ2-5; D uncertain. This receptor was identified in a human donor with aplastic anemia. The CDR3 region has the DNA TGTGCCAGCAGTCCTCCCGAGGAGACCCAGTACTTC. Translation gives CASSPPEETQYF.